A single sample gave rise to the 13 T cell receptor beta chains below, sequenced in a study of blood T cell repertoires in COVID-19 (TCRdb year 2020). Libraries were constructed by the immunoSEQ multiplex PCR assay. TCRdb's version of the immuneACCESS table is confined to in-frame rearrangements and falls short of the full clone set. An unresolved V gene accounts for under half of the shortfall where checked; the remainder is of unknown origin. Present in this sample are 150,000 to 170,000 clones, roughly 80% of which were seen just once. The biggest ten clones account for 9% to 13% of the sample. Specimen: peripheral blood. These receptors were obtained from a woman aged 55-69 years with COVID-19, enrolled during active disease.

This clone has a handful of counts. V gene TRBV5-8 combines with J gene TRBJ2-2; D possibly corresponds to TRBD2 (6 bases). Trimming stripped 5 bases from V and 3 bases from J, with 20 bases between. Germline V CDR1 and CDR2: SGHTS, YDEGEE. The CDR3 has 17 amino acids. CDR3 in DNA: TGTGCCAGCAGTGGAAGTAGGGGACTCCAATACACCGGGGAGCTGTTTTTT. It yields the protein CASSGSRGLQYTGELFF.

A note on this clone: At one end the junction does not follow the germline gene, possibly because of a read error. For the CDR3, the DNA is TGTGCCAGCAGCTTTGTCGGTTCAAACTTTGGCTACACCTTC. This gives the protein CASSFVGSNFGYTF. The chain has TRBV7-9 and TRBJ1-2, with no clear D. Germline CDR1 and CDR2: SEHNR and FQNEAQ (reference sequence). The CDR3 is 14 residues long.

V is TRBV19 and J is TRBJ2-1; D perhaps matches TRBD1 (6 bases). CDR1 and CDR2 from the germline V gene are LNHDA and SQIVND (reference sequence). CDR3 size: 13 residues. Trimming took off 8 bases at V and 2 bases at J, with 10 bases between the two ends. The DNA for the CDR3 is TGTGCCAGTGTTCAGGGGCCCTACAATGAGCAGTTCTTC. As protein: CASVQGPYNEQFF.

V is TRBV6-1 and J is TRBJ1-1; D uncertain. The CDR3 loop spans 13 amino acids. From germline, CDR1 is MNHNS and CDR2 SASEGT. V was cut by 2 bases and J by 5 bases, with 9 bases left in between. CDR3: CASSESGVTEAFF. The CDR3 DNA reads as TGTGCCAGCAGTGAAAGCGGGGTTACTGAAGCTTTCTTT.

The chain uses TRBV27 and TRBJ1-1; TRBD1 might be the D (6 bases). The CDR3 is 13 residues long. Germline-derived CDR1 and CDR2 are MNHEY and SMNVEV (reference sequence). V was clipped by 6 bases and J by 5 bases, with 13 bases between them. As DNA, the CDR3 is TGTGCCAGCAGGGATATACAGGGAACTGAAGCTTTCTTT. Protein: CASRDIQGTEAFF.

V and J are TRBV9 and TRBJ1-4, with D perhaps TRBD1 (5 bases). The CDR3 length is 15 residues. V lost 0 bases and J lost 7, with 13 bases in between. Germline V gene data show CDR1 as SGDLS and CDR2 as YYNGEE. The CDR3 DNA is TGTGCCAGCAGCGTAGAGGGGAGGGGTGCTGAAAAACTGTTTTTT. Amino acid sequence: CASSVEGRGAEKLFF.

V and J are TRBV5-1 and TRBJ1-2; 9 bases are a match to TRBD1. The CDR3 spans 14 residues. From germline, CDR1 is SGHRS and CDR2 YFSETQ. J gave up 6 bases and V 2 bases, and 5 bases lay outside the gene matches. The CDR3 here is CASSFGTGTDGYTF. The CDR3 coding sequence is TGCGCCAGCAGCTTTGGGACAGGGACGGATGGCTACACCTTC.

The chain recombines TRBV3-1 (or the pseudogene TRBV3-2) with TRBJ2-1, with D tentatively TRBD2 (6 bases). Trimming took off 4 bases at V and 6 bases at J, with 10 bases between the two ends. Per germline, CDR1 LGHDT and CDR2 YNNKEL (reference sequence). The CDR3 is 13 residues long. In DNA form, the CDR3 reads TGTGCCAGCAGCCGGCGGGGCGGCAATGAGCAGTTCTTC. It yields the protein CASSRRGGNEQFF.

This clone was seen more than once but under ten times. The chain links TRBV6-6 to TRBJ2-7; 9 positions match TRBD2. The CDR3 is 16 residues long. CDR1 and CDR2 from the germline V gene are MNHNY and SVGAGI (reference sequence). Germline trimming cut 5 bases from V and 1 base from J; bases unmatched to any gene: 9. The CDR3 DNA reads as TGTGCCAGCAGTGGACTAGCGAATCCAATATCCTACGAGCAGTACGTC. Translating gives CASSGLANPISYEQYV.

The gene calls are TRBV6-5 and TRBJ1-4; D uncertain. Germline values: CDR1 MNHEY, CDR2 SVGAGI. The CDR3 length is 13 residues. With 6 bases removed from V and 5 bases from J, the gap between germline ends came to 10 bases. The CDR3 DNA follows: TGTGCCAGCAGACAGCAAAGAAATGAAAAACTGTTTTTT. As protein: CASRQQRNEKLFF.

The chain joins TRBV6-6 to TRBJ1-2; 7 nucleotides align to TRBD1. The V segment lost 2 bases and the J segment 5 bases; nucleotides outside the gene matches: 5. CDR1 is MNHNY and CDR2 is SVGAGI in the germline V gene (reference sequence). This CDR3 has 14 residues. The CDR3 sequence: CASSYGQGDYGYTF. CDR3 nucleotides: TGTGCCAGCAGTTACGGCCAGGGGGATTATGGCTACACCTTC.

V is TRBV5-5 and J is TRBJ1-2; TRBD1 is a possible D gene (5 bases). The CDR3 loop spans 13 amino acids. Germline values: CDR1 SGHKS, CDR2 YYEKEE (reference sequence). V lost 4 bases to trimming and J lost 2 bases, with 9 bases between them. This chain's CDR3 is CASSQAGNYGYTF. CDR3 DNA: TGTGCCAGCAGCCAAGCAGGGAACTATGGCTACACCTTC.

This rearrangement joins TRBV11-3 to TRBJ2-3, with TRBD2 identical over 9 bases. Germline values: CDR1 SGHNT, CDR2 YENEEA. The CDR3 consists of 18 residues. With V trimmed by 5 bases and J by 0 bases, 12 bases remained unmatched. CDR3 loop: CASSPGEREAPSTDTQYF. The CDR3 nucleotides read TGTGCCAGCAGCCCGGGGGAGCGGGAGGCCCCTAGCACAGATACGCAGTATTTT. The whole variable domain, remainder taken from reference TRBV11-3 and TRBJ2-3, is EAGVVQSPRYKIIEKKQPVAFWCNPISGHNTLYWYLQNLGQGPELLIRYENEEAVDDSQLPKDRFSAERLKGVDSTLKIQPAELGDSAVYLCASSPGEREAPSTDTQYFGPGTRLTVL.